The 14 T cell receptor beta chains presented below share a single source sample, sequenced in a study of OX40 agonist ivuxolimab in advanced cancers. The method was immunoSEQ multiplex PCR; TCRdb's version includes in-frame clones alone and lacks a portion of them. The data show 35,000 or so clones, 84% seen once. The sample here was CD4+ or CD8+ T cells sorted from blood, taken in a trial of the OX40 agonist ivuxolimab. The source of these receptors is an adult with an advanced solid tumor such as melanoma, head and neck, liver or kidney cancer.

This clone has more than one count but fewer than ten. The chain links TRBV2 to TRBJ2-1; TRBD2 agrees at 8 bases. Trimming took 7 bases from V and 3 from J; bases not matched to a gene: 5. CDR3 length equals 14 residues. The germline V gene has CDR1 SNHLY and CDR2 FYNNEI. CDR3 sequence: CASIRLANYNEQFF. The CDR3 DNA follows: TGTGCCAGCATCAGACTAGCGAACTACAATGAGCAGTTCTTC.

A single count supports this clone. V and J are TRBV27 and TRBJ1-1; 7 nucleotides line up with TRBD1. The V segment lost 8 bases and the J segment 0 bases; nucleotides outside the gene matches: 3. The CDR3 extends over 13 amino acids. Germline CDR1 MNHEY, CDR2 SMNVEV (reference sequence). CDR3 region: CASYGTVNTEAFF. The CDR3, as DNA: TGTGCCAGCTACGGGACAGTGAACACTGAAGCTTTCTTT.

V usage is TRBV19 and J usage is TRBJ2-1; D ambiguous. Germline CDR1 reads LNHDA; CDR2 reads SQIVND (reference sequence). This CDR3 spans 14 amino acids. Trimming removed 6 bases at V and 3 bases at J, with 12 bases between. CDR3 nucleotide sequence: TGTGCCAGTAGGCACGGTCCCATCTACAATGAGCAGTTCTTC. It translates to CASRHGPIYNEQFF.

CDR3 DNA sequence: TGTGCCAGCAGTGAATATCAGGGGGAAAACTATGGCTACACCTTC. Its translation: CASSEYQGENYGYTF. The chain combines TRBV6-1 with TRBJ1-2, with 7 bases that match TRBD1. V shed 2 bases, J shed 2 bases, and the junction held 5 bases outside the gene matches. Germline CDR1 and CDR2: MNHNS and SASEGT. This CDR3 is 15 amino acids long.

The rearrangement uses TRBV12-5 and TRBJ1-4; D uncertain. V shed 3 bases and J shed 7 bases, with 15 bases lying between them. This CDR3 region has 15 residues. CDR1 LGHNT and CDR2 FRNRAP come from the germline V gene. CDR3 region: CASGFAQLGVEKLFF. The CDR3 region has the DNA TGTGCTAGTGGTTTCGCCCAGTTGGGAGTTGAAAAACTGTTTTTT.

The CDR3 region is CASSLGTSGIGEQFF. The CDR3 DNA is TGTGCCAGCAGCTTAGGGACTAGCGGGATTGGGGAGCAGTTCTTC. The J gene is TRBJ2-1, the V gene TRBV11-2; 12 nucleotides align to TRBD2. The CDR3 extends over 15 amino acids. Looked up from germline, CDR1 is SGHAT and CDR2 is FQNNGV. The V and J ends lost 1 base and 10 bases, in that order; junction bases with no gene match: 5.

The CDR3 spells CASSEDSYNPYEQYF. In nucleotides, the CDR3 is TGTGCCAGCTCAGAAGACAGCTATAACCCCTACGAGCAGTACTTC. The rearrangement joins TRBV18 to TRBJ2-7, with D possibly matching TRBD1 (5 bases). Germline CDR1 is KGHSH and CDR2 is LQKENI. The CDR3 has 15 residues. The ends were cut back, 5 bases at V and 2 bases at J, with 16 bases in the middle.

The V gene is TRBV6-5, the J gene TRBJ2-3; 9 bases are a match to TRBD2. The CDR3 spans 15 residues. J lost 0 bases, V lost 5 bases, and 3 bases had no gene match. Germline V lookup: CDR1 MNHEY, CDR2 SVGAGI. CDR3 loop: CASSKTSGSTDTQYF. DNA for the CDR3: TGTGCCAGCAGTAAAACTAGCGGGAGCACAGATACGCAGTATTTT.

The genes are TRBV19 and TRBJ2-1; D may be TRBD2 (5 bases). V shed 1 base and J shed 1 base, with 11 bases lying between them. Germline values: CDR1 LNHDA, CDR2 SQIVND (reference sequence). The CDR3 runs 16 residues. Here the CDR3 DNA reads TGTGCCAGTAGTATAGCGGCGGGCGGGTCCTACAATGAGCAGTTCTTC. It encodes CASSIAAGGSYNEQFF.

With respect to this clone: At the DNA level, this CDR3 is encoded by other sequences in the same sample as well. CDR3 in amino acids: CASSQGLAGVYEQYF. DNA of the CDR3: TGCGCCAGCAGCCAAGGTTTAGCAGGGGTTTACGAGCAGTACTTC. The V gene is TRBV4-1, the J gene TRBJ2-7; D is perhaps TRBD1 (6 bases). V gave up 1 base and J gave up 4 bases, with 14 bases separating them. Germline V gene lookup returns CDR1 MGHRA and CDR2 YSYEKL. The CDR3 has 15 amino acids.

The CDR3 DNA reads as TGTGCCAGCAGCCAAGACTTCTTGGGATACAATGAGCAGTTCTTC. This gives the protein CASSQDFLGYNEQFF. The V call is TRBV14, the J call TRBJ2-1; unclear D gene. V lost 0 bases, J lost 4 bases, and 10 bases lay in between. The V gene's germline CDR1 is SGHDN and CDR2 FVKESK. The CDR3 has 15 residues.

This chain links TRBV27 with TRBJ2-6, with a tentative D call TRBD2 (6 bases). The germline V and J ends were trimmed by 1 base and 0 bases, with 10 bases remaining between them. Germline V lookup: CDR1 MNHEY, CDR2 SMNVEV (reference sequence). The CDR3 is 17 residues long. CDR3 sequence: CASSLLGGVSGANVLTF. DNA of the CDR3: TGTGCCAGCAGTTTATTGGGCGGGGTCTCTGGGGCCAACGTCCTGACTTTC.

This clone was recorded a few times. J is TRBJ2-7 and V is TRBV5-5, with D tentatively TRBD2 (5 bases). The V gene's germline CDR1 is SGHKS and CDR2 YYEKEE (reference sequence). The CDR3 loop spans 14 amino acids. V shed 2 bases and J shed 4 bases, with 13 bases lying between them. This CDR3 reads CASSFNYPGYEQYF. For the CDR3, the DNA is TGTGCCAGCAGCTTCAATTATCCGGGATACGAGCAGTACTTC.

The genes are TRBV21-1 and TRBJ2-3; whether TRBD2, the table's D call, matches the DNA was not checked. TRBV21-1 is deemed a pseudogene. The length of the CDR3 is 16 residues. CDR3 in amino acids: CASSKGPGTFTDTQYF. The CDR3 DNA sequence: TGTGCCAGCAGCAAAGGGCCGGGGACTTTCACAGATACGCAGTATTTT.